Listed below are T cell receptor beta chains from one sample, sequenced in a study of cytotoxic CD8 clonotypes in ibrutinib-treated CLL. Sequencing used immunoSEQ multiplex PCR; TCRdb keeps in-frame clones, though not all of them. The repertoire includes 300,000 to 400,000 clones, about 64% of them detected once, and roughly 6% sits in the top ten. This specimen was PBMCs, taken after 36 months of ibrutinib treatment. These receptors came from a human donor with chronic lymphocytic leukemia. Both conserved end residues are trimmed from each CDR3. Some rows have no size entry. The others give once, few or many, or a class for an expanded clone.

abundance: few; v_gene: TRBV6-6; CDR3aa: ASLATTPNTGELF
abundance: -; v_gene: TRBV5-1; CDR3aa: ASRKGTGTYEQY
abundance: -; v_gene: TRBV5-4; CDR3aa: ASSFRTSGYNEQF
abundance: -; v_gene: TRBV10-3; CDR3aa: AISVDRLNEQF
abundance: few; v_gene: TRBV5-1; CDR3aa: ASWESWGNNEQF
abundance: -; v_gene: TRBV29-1; CDR3aa: SVVGVRSSNYGYT
abundance: -; v_gene: TRBV12-2; CDR3aa: ASRLAMNSGSRLELGYEQF
abundance: -; v_gene: TRBV27; CDR3aa: ASKLTGGETQY
abundance: -; v_gene: TRBV7-9; CDR3aa: ASRTGTGPIGGANVLT
abundance: -; v_gene: TRBV7-6; CDR3aa: ASSLFSGRVYEQY
abundance: -; v_gene: TRBV9; CDR3aa: ASSAHWGATYGEAF
abundance: -; v_gene: TRBV9; CDR3aa: ASSVGRGREQPQH
abundance: once; v_gene: TRBV9; CDR3aa: ASSVGLRGEQY
abundance: few; v_gene: TRBV2; CDR3aa: ASSEFEGTAGGYT
abundance: -; v_gene: TRBV11-2; CDR3aa: ASSQTRLNEQF
abundance: few; v_gene: TRBV4-1; CDR3aa: ASSQVPPRADTQY
abundance: -; v_gene: TRBV7-9; CDR3aa: ASSLAGTGFTRLDEQY
abundance: few; v_gene: TRBV5-1; CDR3aa: ASSFRDRPYEQY
abundance: -; v_gene: TRBV5-5; CDR3aa: ASSLVTTVETQY
abundance: -; v_gene: TRBV5-1; CDR3aa: ASSGLAQETQY
abundance: -; v_gene: TRBV19; CDR3aa: ASSIASSHEQY
abundance: -; v_gene: TRBV5-1; CDR3aa: ASSLFGDIGTEAF
abundance: -; v_gene: TRBV6-1; CDR3aa: ASSEAWGKDRVTF
abundance: -; v_gene: TRBV19; CDR3aa: ASYSMNTEAF
abundance: once; v_gene: TRBV6-5; CDR3aa: ASSYGAGGYGYT
abundance: -; v_gene: TRBV20-1; CDR3aa: SATLFDGYT
abundance: -; v_gene: TRBV6-5; CDR3aa: ASTRSPGAETQY
abundance: few; v_gene: TRBV4-1; CDR3aa: ASSQLFGNTIY
abundance: -; v_gene: TRBV27; CDR3aa: ASSDHPLRVGNGYT
abundance: few; v_gene: TRBV2; CDR3aa: ASLQGKLF
abundance: -; v_gene: TRBV7-9; CDR3aa: ASSPRTGIYEQY
abundance: once; v_gene: TRBV28; CDR3aa: ASSQPQDWGEQY
abundance: few; v_gene: TRBV11-2; CDR3aa: ASSPSGELF
abundance: -; v_gene: TRBV6-6; CDR3aa: ASSYFRTPSSYEQY
abundance: -; v_gene: TRBV7-2; CDR3aa: ASSHPRDGFPGGYGYT
abundance: -; v_gene: TRBV5-4; CDR3aa: ASSSGQGPNEQF
abundance: -; v_gene: TRBV6-1; CDR3aa: ASRRRQGSYEQY
abundance: once; v_gene: TRBV19; CDR3aa: ASSTKEDRGVDTQY
abundance: -; v_gene: TRBV27; CDR3aa: ASSPRDNLYHEQF
abundance: -; v_gene: TRBV5-1; CDR3aa: ASSSLASSYNEQF
abundance: -; v_gene: TRBV9; CDR3aa: ASSPIQGSNTEAF
abundance: -; v_gene: TRBV2; CDR3aa: ASSERDSYEQY
abundance: -; v_gene: TRBV28; CDR3aa: ASSLMFRESDEQY
abundance: -; v_gene: TRBV9; CDR3aa: ASSFLGAGGTEAF
abundance: few; v_gene: TRBV7-9; CDR3aa: ASSRGDQPQH
abundance: -; v_gene: TRBV7-9; CDR3aa: ASSTGGGYT
abundance: -; v_gene: TRBV19; CDR3aa: ASSIDLYRTEAF
abundance: -; v_gene: TRBV6-1; CDR3aa: ASTDLVRVGHEQY
abundance: -; v_gene: TRBV18; CDR3aa: ASSVRTGNSPLH
abundance: few; v_gene: TRBV9; CDR3aa: ASSAARDSPLH
abundance: -; v_gene: TRBV6-5; CDR3aa: ASSRQPTSGYEQY
abundance: -; v_gene: TRBV30; CDR3aa: AWSGVEEGNQPQH
abundance: -; v_gene: TRBV19; CDR3aa: ATATSTAPNTEAF
abundance: -; v_gene: TRBV6-6; CDR3aa: ASSYSGGLEQY